The TCR beta chain under discussion was sequenced for a study of post-analysis software for immune sequencing data. General study points: F-measure co-clustering was strong for batch-matched samples.

With regard to this clonotype: The antigen is undetermined.

Prepared TCR beta cDNA libraries contained unique molecular identifiers. T cells, roughly 0.9 to 11 million of them, yielded approximately 500,000 cDNA molecules. MiXCR was run by TCRdb on the PCR reads, yielding one entry per CDR3 protein. Of more than 500,000 distinct CDR3 sequences listed, 30% to 40% were seen once; the top ten hold around 6%. Sequenced sample: blood. The receptor comes from a girl between 2 and 17 years old with multiple sclerosis.

This CDR3 reads CASSGDCERYGYTF. For the CDR3, the DNA is TGTGCCAGCAGCGGGGACTGCGAACGCTATGGCTACACCTTC. The V gene is TRBV7-6, the J gene TRBJ1-2; possible D gene TRBD1, 5 bases. The V gene's germline CDR1 is SGHVS and CDR2 FNYEAQ. The CDR3 is 14 amino acids. V was pared by 5 bases and J by 4 bases, with 14 bases between.